This T cell receptor beta chain derives from a study of T cells in Graves' hyperthyroidism and ophthalmopathy. Study background: Upon initial diagnosis and before any treatment, peripheral blood was collected. Study results and limitations: Expanded thyroid clonotypes (above 0.001) were mostly also found in blood. With a median lead of 6.5 months before onset, the model predicted ophthalmopathy.

Orbital computed tomography, thyroid ultrasound, serum thyroxine and TRAb, and clinical symptoms together informed the diagnoses. About this clonotype itself: Antigen specificity is unknown.

What was amplified from RNA transcripts were TCR beta CDR3 regions. The TCR CDR3 was amplified in a first-round RT-PCR using the HTBI primer set. TCRdb re-called the multiplex PCR reads with MiXCR, one entry per CDR3 protein. The sample contains more than 500,000 distinct CDR3 sequences, 15% to 20% of which appear only once. The ends were cut back, 7 bases at V and 0 bases at J, with 21 bases in the middle. CDR1 and CDR2 from the germline V gene are MNHNS and SASEGT. CDR3 length equals 18 residues. This TCR came from a woman in her twenties or thirties with Graves' ophthalmopathy. The chain is built from TRBV6-1 and TRBJ2-2, with a possible D match to TRBD2 (5 bases). The sequenced sample was blood. The CDR3 bases are TGTGCCAGCACTCCTCACCCGAAAGGTAGCGCGAACACCGGGGAGCTGTTTTTT. Translated, it gives CASTPHPKGSANTGELFF.